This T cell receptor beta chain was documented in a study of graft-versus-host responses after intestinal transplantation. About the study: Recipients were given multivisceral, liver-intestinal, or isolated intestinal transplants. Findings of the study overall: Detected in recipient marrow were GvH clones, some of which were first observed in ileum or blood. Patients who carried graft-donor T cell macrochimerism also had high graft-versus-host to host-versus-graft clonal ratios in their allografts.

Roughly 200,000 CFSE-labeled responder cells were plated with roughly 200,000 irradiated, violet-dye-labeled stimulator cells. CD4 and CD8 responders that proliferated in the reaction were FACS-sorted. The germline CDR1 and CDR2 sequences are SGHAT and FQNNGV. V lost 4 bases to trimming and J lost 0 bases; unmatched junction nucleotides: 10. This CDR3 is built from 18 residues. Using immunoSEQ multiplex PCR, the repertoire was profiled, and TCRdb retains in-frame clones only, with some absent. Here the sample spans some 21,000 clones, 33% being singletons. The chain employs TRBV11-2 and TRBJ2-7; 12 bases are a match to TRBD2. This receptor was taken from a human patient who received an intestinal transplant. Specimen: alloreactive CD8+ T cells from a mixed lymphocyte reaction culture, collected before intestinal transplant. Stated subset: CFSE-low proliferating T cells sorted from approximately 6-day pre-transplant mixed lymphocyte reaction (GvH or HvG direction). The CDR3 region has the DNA TGTGCCAGCAGCTCCCCAGGCGAGGGACTAGCGGGCTCCTACGAGCAGTACTTC. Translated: CASSSPGEGLAGSYEQYF.